The 21 T cell receptor beta chains reported below all come from one sample, sequenced in a study of T cell responses to AZD1222 COVID-19 vaccine. Sequenced by immunoSEQ multiplex PCR; TCRdb stores in-frame clones only, minus some. Of approximately 160,000 clones detected, approximately 90% appear once; the ten largest clones hold around 2.9%. Sequencing was performed on peripheral blood, taken on day 0 of AZD1222 vaccination. These receptors all come from an adult in good health.

This CDR3 reads CASSLVSLSSGNTIYF. The CDR3 DNA sequence: TGTGCCAGCAGCTTAGTTTCCCTCAGCTCTGGAAACACCATATATTTT. The chain couples TRBV7-2 to TRBJ1-3; D remains ambiguous. CDR3 length: 16 residues. Trimming pared 1 base from V and 0 bases from J, leaving 10 bases between. CDR1 and CDR2 (germline): SGHTA, FQGNSA.

The chain links TRBV2 to TRBJ1-1; 7 bases align to TRBD1. From germline, CDR1 is SNHLY and CDR2 FYNNEI. The junction had 5 bases not matched to a gene; V was cut back by 10 bases and J by 6 bases. The CDR3 consists of 11 residues. CDR3 amino acids: CATTGAPEAFF. Here the CDR3 DNA reads TGTGCCACTACAGGGGCGCCTGAAGCTTTCTTT.

The gene calls are TRBV19 and TRBJ1-5; D is perhaps TRBD1 (5 bases). CDR1 LNHDA and CDR2 SQIVND come from the germline V gene (reference sequence). The CDR3 loop spans 15 amino acids. The V end was cut by 5 bases, the J end by 5 bases, with 16 bases between. The chain's CDR3 is CASSAGGGEYQPQHF. The DNA of the CDR3 is TGTGCCAGTAGTGCCGGTGGGGGTGAGTATCAGCCCCAGCATTTT. The whole variable domain, filled in from reference TRBV19 and TRBJ1-5, reads DGGITQSPKYLFRKEGQNVTLSCEQNLNHDAMYWYRQDPGQGLRLIYYSQIVNDFQKGDIAEGYSVSREKKESFPLTVTSAQKNPTAFYLCASSAGGGEYQPQHFGDGTRLSIL.

V gene TRBV19 combines with J gene TRBJ2-1, with D tentatively TRBD1 or TRBD2 (5 bases each). Germline-derived CDR1 and CDR2 are LNHDA and SQIVND (reference sequence). This CDR3 contains 13 residues. V lost 6 bases and J 12 bases, leaving 18 bases between the germline ends. Here the CDR3 reads CASSQTRGPGQFF. In DNA, the CDR3 is TGTGCCAGTAGCCAAACCCGGGGCCCGGGGCAGTTCTTC.

This clone appeared a single time. The V gene is TRBV4-2, the J gene TRBJ2-1; D uncertain. The CDR3 consists of 14 residues. V lost 0 bases to trimming and J lost 2 bases, with 5 bases between them. The germline V gene encodes CDR1 LGHNA and CDR2 YNFKEQ. CDR3 residues: CASSQDRTYNEQFF. CDR3 coding DNA: TGTGCCAGCAGCCAAGACCGTACCTACAATGAGCAGTTCTTC.

This clone was detected once. The chain combines TRBV7-2 with TRBJ1-3, with D possibly matching TRBD1 (5 bases). The ends were cut back, 3 bases at V and 0 bases at J, with 12 bases in the middle. Germline values: CDR1 SGHTA, CDR2 FQGNSA. This CDR3 has 16 residues. The CDR3 loop reads CASSLQGGVSGNTIYF. The CDR3 DNA reads as TGTGCCAGCAGCTTGCAGGGAGGGGTCTCTGGAAACACCATATATTTT.

This clone has more than one count but fewer than ten. The chain is built from TRBV5-1 and TRBJ1-2, with D maybe TRBD1 (5 bases). The length of the CDR3 is 13 residues. V was clipped by 8 bases and J by 1 base, with 12 bases between them. The germline V gene has CDR1 SGHRS and CDR2 YFSETQ. This chain's CDR3 is CASLQDGNYGYTF. CDR3 in DNA: TGCGCCAGTTTACAGGACGGTAACTATGGCTACACCTTC. Full variable domain (remainder filled in from reference TRBV5-1 and TRBJ1-2): KAGVTQTPRYLIKTRGQQVTLSCSPISGHRSVSWYQQTPGQGLQFLFEYFSETQRNKGNFPGRFSGRQFSNSRSEMNVSTLELGDSALYLCASLQDGNYGYTFGSGTRLTVV.

The gene calls are TRBV2 and TRBJ1-2, with 8 bases identical to TRBD1. V shed 6 bases and J 7 bases; nucleotides not matched to a gene: 13. The V gene's germline CDR1 is SNHLY and CDR2 FYNNEI. This CDR3 comprises 15 residues. The CDR3 loop reads CASSPDRGLLGGYTF. The CDR3 DNA follows: TGTGCCAGCAGCCCAGACAGGGGACTGTTGGGTGGCTACACCTTC.

CDR3 in amino acids: CASSLQNGYTDTQYF. The CDR3 nucleotides read TGTGCCAGCAGCTTACAGAACGGCTACACAGATACGCAGTATTTT. The rearrangement joins TRBV11-3 to TRBJ2-3; D gene ambiguous. Trimming removed 2 bases from V and 2 bases from J, with 11 bases in between. CDR1 and CDR2 (germline): SGHNT, YENEEA. This CDR3 is built from 15 residues.

The chain uses TRBV19 and TRBJ2-2; D may be TRBD1 (6 bases). Germline CDR1 reads LNHDA; CDR2 reads SQIVND (reference sequence). V shed 3 bases and J shed 3 bases, with 17 bases lying between them. The CDR3 has 17 residues. The CDR3 protein is CASSIPSQGLDTGELFF. CDR3 DNA: TGTGCCAGTAGTATCCCCTCGCAGGGGTTGGACACCGGGGAGCTGTTTTTT. The whole variable domain, remainder taken from reference TRBV19 and TRBJ2-2, is DGGITQSPKYLFRKEGQNVTLSCEQNLNHDAMYWYRQDPGQGLRLIYYSQIVNDFQKGDIAEGYSVSREKKESFPLTVTSAQKNPTAFYLCASSIPSQGLDTGELFFGEGSRLTVL.

This rearrangement joins TRBV5-6 to TRBJ1-5; D call uncertain. This CDR3 is built from 14 residues. CDR1 SGHDT and CDR2 YYEEEE come from the germline V gene. The germline V and J ends were trimmed by 0 bases and 3 bases, with 7 bases remaining between them. CDR3 region: CASSLGGPNQPQHF. The DNA for the CDR3 is TGTGCCAGCAGCTTGGGAGGGCCCAATCAGCCCCAGCATTTT.

V and J are TRBV7-9 and TRBJ2-5; TRBD2 matches at 9 bases. Germline trimming cut 1 base from V and 5 bases from J; bases unmatched to any gene: 5. CDR3 length: 15 residues. Germline CDR1 SEHNR, CDR2 FQNEAQ (reference sequence). The CDR3 sequence is CASSLGGLAMETQYF. Written as DNA, the CDR3 is TGTGCCAGCAGCTTAGGGGGACTAGCTATGGAGACCCAGTACTTC.

V usage is TRBV5-1 and J usage is TRBJ2-1; D may be TRBD2 (7 bases). V lost 4 bases and J lost 9, with 20 bases in between. Germline CDR1 and CDR2: SGHRS and YFSETQ. CDR3 length: 15 residues. This CDR3 is CASSLGMQGGGEQFF. Here the CDR3 DNA reads TGCGCCAGCAGCCTTGGGATGCAGGGAGGGGGTGAGCAGTTCTTC.

About this clone itself: One end of the junction is discordant with germline, which a read error may explain. The chain combines TRBV3-1 (or the pseudogene TRBV3-2) with TRBJ1-2, with 7 bases identical to TRBD1. This CDR3 is built from 13 residues. Germline lookup yields CDR1 LGHDT and CDR2 YNNKEL (reference sequence). This CDR3 is CASTLREQGRLSF. The CDR3 DNA is TGTGCCAGCACCCTAAGGGAACAGGGGAGACTTTCCTTC.

This chain connects TRBV13 to TRBJ1-1; unclear D gene. The germline V gene has CDR1 PRHDT and CDR2 FYEKMQ (reference sequence). The CDR3 is 14 amino acids. Trimming took 6 bases from V and 1 from J, leaving 12 bases between them. The CDR3 loop reads CASRGAEGNTEAFF. CDR3 in DNA: TGTGCCAGCAGGGGCGCTGAGGGGAACACTGAAGCTTTCTTT.

The V call is TRBV9, the J call TRBJ2-3; 14 positions agree with TRBD2. CDR1 and CDR2 from the germline V gene are SGDLS and YYNGEE. The CDR3 runs to 16 residues. With 3 bases clipped from V and 8 bases from J, the junction kept 8 bases outside the gene matches. This chain's CDR3 is CASSAGTSGGGATQYF. Written as DNA, the CDR3 is TGTGCCAGCAGCGCCGGGACTAGCGGGGGTGGGGCTACGCAGTATTTT.

The rearrangement links TRBV9 to TRBJ2-7, with TRBD2 matching 9 bases. The CDR3 sequence is 16 residues long. Germline CDR1 and CDR2: SGDLS and YYNGEE. V trimming: 1 base; J trimming: 5 bases; junction bases outside the gene matches: 10. CDR3 residues: CASSVRREGPQDEQYF. The CDR3 region has the DNA TGTGCCAGCAGCGTAAGGCGGGAGGGCCCTCAGGACGAGCAGTACTTC.

The rearrangement links TRBV4-2 to TRBJ2-1; D may be TRBD1 (6 bases). The length of the CDR3 is 15 residues. Germline V gene sequence: CDR1 LGHNA, CDR2 YNFKEQ. Trimming took 2 bases from V and 5 from J, leaving 13 bases between them. The CDR3 DNA sequence: TGTGCCAGCAGCCAAACAGGTCAGGGGAACAATGAGCAGTTCTTC. It translates to CASSQTGQGNNEQFF.

This chain joins TRBV6-2 or TRBV6-3 and TRBJ1-5; D gene unclear. CDR1 and CDR2 (germline): MNHEY, SVGEGT. V was pared by 1 base and J by 5 bases, with 18 bases between. The CDR3 has 17 amino acids. CDR3 DNA sequence: TGTGCCAGCAGTTACTTCTCGTCCGCGGCAGGCGATCAGCCCCAGCATTTT. It is translated as CASSYFSSAAGDQPQHF.

The rearrangement links TRBV18 to TRBJ2-5; 7 positions agree with TRBD2. This CDR3 comprises 12 residues. CDR1 and CDR2 (germline): KGHSH, LQKENI. V trimming: 4 bases; J trimming: 4 bases; junction bases outside the gene matches: 0. CDR3 bases: TGTGCCAGCTCACGGGGGGGAGAGACCCAGTACTTC. Translation gives CASSRGGETQYF.

The CDR3 DNA reads TGTGCCAGCAGCGGCATTGGGGGCACTGAAGCTTTCTTT. It yields the protein CASSGIGGTEAFF. The chain couples TRBV7-3 to TRBJ1-1; tentative D call: TRBD1 (5 bases). In germline, CDR1 is SGHTA, CDR2 FQGTGA. V dropped 5 bases and J dropped 4 bases, with 11 bases sitting between them. The CDR3 runs to 13 residues. Looking up the rest from reference TRBV7-3 and TRBJ1-1 gives the full variable domain: GAGVSQTPSNKVTEKGKYVELRCDPISGHTALYWYRQSLGQGPEFLIYFQGTGAADDSGLPNDRFFAVRPEGSVSTLKIQRTERGDSAVYLCASSGIGGTEAFFGQGTRLTVV.